Below, 14 T cell receptor beta chains from the same sample are listed, as sequenced in a study of T cells after somatic rescue of genetic block. Using immunoSEQ multiplex PCR, the repertoire was profiled, and TCRdb retains in-frame clones only, with some absent. There are 100,000 to 120,000 clones in the sample; 80% to 95% occur only once, and over 1.1% lies in the top ten. The sequencing input was peripheral blood mononuclear cells (PBMCs). Receptors were obtained from a woman aged 18-29 years.

The V and J genes are TRBV11-1 and TRBJ2-3; D is unresolved. The length of the CDR3 is 13 residues. The germline V and J ends were trimmed by 0 bases and 1 base, with 2 bases remaining between them. Germline CDR1 reads SGHAT; CDR2 reads FQDESV (reference sequence). The CDR3 reads CASSLAGTDTQYF. In DNA, the CDR3 is TGTGCCAGCAGCTTAGCGGGCACAGATACGCAGTATTTT.

This sequence joins TRBV27 and TRBJ1-6; D ambiguous. The CDR3 has 14 residues. Germline CDR1 MNHEY, CDR2 SMNVEV (reference sequence). V shed 6 bases and J shed 0 bases, with 6 bases lying between them. The CDR3 DNA is TGTGCCAGCAGCTCGAACTCCTATAATTCACCCCTCCACTTT. The encoded protein is CASSSNSYNSPLHF.

Of note for this clone: Other DNA sequences in the same sample also yield this CDR3. V is TRBV7-2 and J is TRBJ2-7; TRBD1 aligns across 10 bases. Germline CDR1 and CDR2: SGHTA and FQGNSA. J was trimmed by 4 bases and V by 5 bases; bases with no gene match: 5. The CDR3 contains 14 residues. CDR3 protein: CASSPRTGGYEQYF. For the CDR3, the DNA is TGTGCCAGCAGCCCCCGGACAGGGGGATACGAGCAGTACTTC.

This chain joins TRBV11-3 and TRBJ2-7; maybe TRBD2 (5 bases). Germline assignment: CDR1 SGHNT and CDR2 YENEEA. V lost 1 base, J lost 2 bases, and 9 bases lay in between. The CDR3 covers 14 residues. DNA of the CDR3: TGTGCCAGCAGCTTAGGGCCGGGGACCTACGAGCAGTACTTC. Translated, it gives CASSLGPGTYEQYF.

About this clone: The sample holds other DNA sequences that translate to the same CDR3. The chain has TRBV28 and TRBJ1-1; possible D gene TRBD1, 5 bases. The germline V and J ends were trimmed by 2 bases and 2 bases, with 9 bases remaining between them. The CDR3 loop spans 14 amino acids. From germline, CDR1 is MDHEN and CDR2 SYDVKM. The CDR3 DNA follows: TGTGCCAGCAGTTTAGGGACGGTCAACACTGAAGCTTTCTTT. Encoded protein: CASSLGTVNTEAFF.

The gene calls are TRBV13 and TRBJ2-1; D is possibly TRBD2 (6 bases). V shed 3 bases and J shed 7 bases, with 16 bases lying between them. This CDR3 has 15 amino acids. Germline values: CDR1 PRHDT, CDR2 FYEKMQ (reference sequence). The CDR3 sequence: CASSLGTPQGNEQFF. In DNA form, the CDR3 reads TGTGCCAGCAGCTTGGGGACTCCGCAAGGGAATGAGCAGTTCTTC. Full variable domain (outside the CDR3, taken from reference TRBV13 and TRBJ2-1): AAGVIQSPRHLIKEKRETATLKCYPIPRHDTVYWYQQGPGQDPQFLISFYEKMQSDKGSIPDRFSAQQFSDYHSELNMSSLELGDSALYFCASSLGTPQGNEQFFGPGTRLTVL.

This clone has only a few counts. This chain connects TRBV10-3 to TRBJ1-2; D not resolved. Trimming left V 2 bases short and J 3 bases short, with 16 bases between. Germline V lookup: CDR1 ENHRY, CDR2 SYGVKD. The length of the CDR3 is 16 residues. CDR3 sequence: CAISETWSQPHYGYTF. CDR3 coding DNA: TGTGCCATCAGTGAGACTTGGTCCCAGCCCCACTATGGCTACACCTTC.

The sample holds a few counts of this clone. The chain joins TRBV4-1 to TRBJ2-6; D not resolved. V lost 1 base and J 0 bases, leaving 4 bases between the germline ends. The length of the CDR3 is 15 residues. Looked up from germline, CDR1 is MGHRA and CDR2 is YSYEKL. This chain's CDR3 is CASSQGYSGANVLTF. The CDR3 nucleotides read TGCGCCAGCAGCCAAGGATACTCTGGGGCCAACGTCCTGACTTTC.

The chain combines TRBV6-1 with TRBJ2-5, with 7 bases fitting TRBD2. The V segment lost 0 bases and the J segment 5 bases; nucleotides outside the gene matches: 9. The CDR3 has 16 amino acids. Germline V lookup: CDR1 MNHNS, CDR2 SASEGT. CDR3 loop: CASSEALREVRETQYF. CDR3 sequence (DNA): TGTGCCAGCAGTGAAGCGCTTCGGGAGGTTCGGGAGACCCAGTACTTC.

The chain combines TRBV28 with TRBJ2-1, with D maybe TRBD1 (5 bases). V was trimmed by 5 bases and J by 4 bases, leaving 12 bases between them. This CDR3 comprises 14 residues. Germline V gives CDR1 MDHEN, CDR2 SYDVKM. The CDR3 DNA sequence: TGTGCCAGCAGTCCCCGAAACAGGTACAATGAGCAGTTCTTC. It is translated as CASSPRNRYNEQFF.

The CDR3 protein is CASSAGTAGGDYGYTF. In DNA, the CDR3 is TGTGCCAGCAGCGCGGGGACCGCAGGGGGGGACTATGGCTACACCTTC. The rearrangement links TRBV9 to TRBJ1-2; TRBD1 aligns across 7 bases. This CDR3 is built from 16 residues. The trim removed 3 bases at V and 3 bases at J, leaving 11 bases unmatched. The germline CDR1 and CDR2 sequences are SGDLS and YYNGEE.

The gene calls are TRBV5-4 and TRBJ2-1; 10 bases are a match to TRBD2. Germline V gene data show CDR1 as SGHNT and CDR2 as YYREEE (reference sequence). The junction had 15 bases not matched to a gene; V was cut back by 4 bases and J by 2 bases. The CDR3 length is 19 residues. CDR3 residues: CASSHPGASGGPPYNEQFF. The CDR3 nucleotides read TGTGCCAGCAGCCACCCCGGGGCTAGCGGGGGACCCCCCTACAATGAGCAGTTCTTC.

Here the CDR3 DNA reads TGTGCCATCAGTGCCTCAAACATAGCGGGGGGATACAATGAGCAGTTCTTC. Amino acids: CAISASNIAGGYNEQFF. The chain links TRBV10-3 to TRBJ2-1; 10 bases are a match to TRBD2. There are 17 residues in the CDR3. With V trimmed by 4 bases and J by 4 bases, 10 bases remained unmatched. Germline-derived CDR1 and CDR2 are ENHRY and SYGVKD.

This chain uses TRBV7-2 with TRBJ1-1, with D maybe TRBD1 (6 bases). V shed 3 bases and J shed 1 base, with 15 bases lying between them. The CDR3 covers 16 residues. In germline, CDR1 is SGHTA, CDR2 FQGNSA. In DNA form, the CDR3 reads TGTGCCAGCAGCTTTTTCCGGGGGCGGACGAACACTGAAGCTTTCTTT. Its protein is CASSFFRGRTNTEAFF.